These 15 T cell receptor beta chains originate from one sample sequenced in a study of cytomegalovirus exposure and HLA in healthy donors. Using immunoSEQ multiplex PCR, the repertoire was profiled, and TCRdb retains in-frame clones only, with some absent. The data contain 330,000 or so clones, roughly 85% of them singletons. Sequenced: PBMCs. These receptors all stem from a woman younger than 35 in good health and CMV-seronegative.

The count of this clone is one. This rearrangement joins TRBV10-3 to TRBJ2-7, with 11 bases lining up with TRBD2. After removal of 4 bases from V and 6 bases from J, the junction contained 8 bases not matched to a gene. The CDR3 totals 15 residues. From germline, CDR1 is ENHRY and CDR2 SYGVKD. The DNA of the CDR3 is TGTGCCATCAGTGGAGGGCTAGCGGGGGGACGCGAGCAGTACTTC. This encodes CAISGGLAGGREQYF.

The V call is TRBV18, the J call TRBJ1-2, with 10 bases fitting TRBD1. The CDR3 covers 14 residues. V gave up 4 bases and J gave up 3 bases; unmatched junction bases: 2. Germline V CDR1 and CDR2: KGHSH, LQKENI. CDR3 protein: CASSRGTGDYGYTF. CDR3 sequence (DNA): TGTGCCAGCTCACGTGGGACAGGGGACTATGGCTACACCTTC.

V and J are TRBV11-3 and TRBJ2-7; 9 nucleotides agree with TRBD1. V lost 5 bases and J lost 4; bases outside the gene matches: 6. The CDR3 is made up of 14 amino acids. Per germline, CDR1 SGHNT and CDR2 YENEEA. The CDR3 region has the DNA TGTGCCAGCAGCCTAGGGGACAGGGTTTACGAGCAGTACTTC. Translation: CASSLGDRVYEQYF.

CDR3 in amino acids: CASSVGEGLVGEKLFF. The CDR3 nucleotides read TGTGCCAGCAGCGTAGGGGAGGGACTAGTAGGTGAAAAACTGTTTTTT. J is TRBJ1-4 and V is TRBV9; the D gene is possibly TRBD1 (5 bases). Trimming pared 0 bases from V and 7 bases from J, leaving 16 bases between. The CDR3 covers 16 residues. Per germline, CDR1 SGDLS and CDR2 YYNGEE.

V gene TRBV2 combines with J gene TRBJ2-6; a possible D gene is TRBD1 (6 bases). Trimming removed 11 bases at V and 3 bases at J, with 17 bases between. The CDR3 sequence is 15 residues long. Germline values: CDR1 SNHLY, CDR2 FYNNEI. For the CDR3, the DNA is TGTGCCTCCATACCCGAGGGACATGGGGCCAACGTCCTGACTTTC. Translation: CASIPEGHGANVLTF.

V and J are TRBV28 and TRBJ2-5; 8 nucleotides align to TRBD1. The length of the CDR3 is 14 residues. The germline V gene encodes CDR1 MDHEN and CDR2 SYDVKM. V shed 3 bases, J shed 3 bases, and the junction held 3 bases outside the gene matches. The CDR3 region is CASSLQGAKETQYF. The CDR3 DNA reads TGTGCCAGCAGTTTGCAGGGGGCGAAAGAGACCCAGTACTTC.

The gene calls are TRBV6-1 and TRBJ1-5; no clear D gene. The V gene's germline CDR1 is MNHNS and CDR2 SASEGT. This CDR3 region has 13 residues. V lost 5 bases to trimming and J lost 4 bases, with 9 bases between them. CDR3 loop: CASSQTENQPQHF. The CDR3 DNA sequence: TGTGCCAGCAGTCAAACAGAGAATCAGCCCCAGCATTTT.

The rearrangement links TRBV5-4 to TRBJ2-2, with D unclear. The CDR3 sequence is 13 residues long. From germline, CDR1 is SGHNT and CDR2 YYREEE (reference sequence). Trimming removed 4 bases from V and 6 bases from J, with 10 bases in between. The CDR3 DNA reads TGTGCCAGCAGCGGAGTCGCGGCCGGGGAGCTGTTTTTT. Its translation is CASSGVAAGELFF.

Notes on this clone: The sample has other DNA sequences that encode this CDR3 too. The V and J genes are TRBV5-1 and TRBJ1-3; D perhaps matches TRBD1 (6 bases). V dropped 0 bases and J dropped 4 bases, with 8 bases sitting between them. The CDR3 spans 14 residues. Germline V gene lookup returns CDR1 SGHRS and CDR2 YFSETQ. As DNA, the CDR3 is TGCGCCAGCAGCTTGGGGACAGCGGGAAACACCATATATTTT. It is translated as CASSLGTAGNTIYF.

The chain is built from TRBV29-1 and TRBJ2-1; 11 bases line up with TRBD2. The CDR3 length is 15 residues. The germline V gene has CDR1 SQVTM and CDR2 ANQGSEA. V was pared by 6 bases and J by 4 bases, with 8 bases of the junction left unmatched. The CDR3 DNA reads as TGCAGCGTGGAAACGACTAGCGGGATTTACAATGAGCAGTTCTTC. It is translated as CSVETTSGIYNEQFF.

The rearrangement joins TRBV5-1 to TRBJ1-1; no reliable D call. V was cut by 3 bases and J by 8 bases, with 20 bases left in between. CDR3 length: 15 residues. Germline V gives CDR1 SGHRS, CDR2 YFSETQ. In DNA form, the CDR3 reads TGCGCCAGCAGCTCGCACGGTTTGGTCGCGCCCGAAGCTTTCTTT. It yields the protein CASSSHGLVAPEAFF.

V is TRBV28 and J is TRBJ2-5; no clear D. The CDR3 is 11 residues long. From germline, CDR1 is MDHEN and CDR2 SYDVKM. Deletions cut 7 bases from V and 7 bases from J, with 10 bases between. The CDR3 DNA reads as TGTGCCAGCACCACTGAGTTGACCCAGTACTTC. Protein: CASTTELTQYF.

The chain combines TRBV5-4 with TRBJ2-7; 9 positions match TRBD1. Per germline, CDR1 SGHNT and CDR2 YYREEE (reference sequence). The CDR3 loop spans 14 amino acids. The V gene end was trimmed by 4 bases and the J gene end by 7 bases; junction bases not matched to a gene: 9. The DNA for the CDR3 is TGTGCCAGCAGCGAAACAGGGGGCCAGGGGGAGCAGTACTTC. As protein: CASSETGGQGEQYF.

V is TRBV5-1 and J is TRBJ2-5, with D perhaps TRBD2 (6 bases). V was pared by 6 bases and J by 0 bases, with 12 bases between. This CDR3 is 14 amino acids long. Germline lookup yields CDR1 SGHRS and CDR2 YFSETQ. CDR3 bases: TGCGCCAGCACGAGCAGCGGGTACCAAGAGACCCAGTACTTC. Its protein product is CASTSSGYQETQYF. The full variable domain, completed using reference TRBV5-1 and TRBJ2-5, is KAGVTQTPRYLIKTRGQQVTLSCSPISGHRSVSWYQQTPGQGLQFLFEYFSETQRNKGNFPGRFSGRQFSNSRSEMNVSTLELGDSALYLCASTSSGYQETQYFGPGTRLLVL.

The CDR3 spells CASSQTGLLGYTF. In nucleotides, the CDR3 is TGTGCCAGCAGCCAGACAGGGCTCCTCGGCTACACCTTC. The V and J genes are TRBV7-9 and TRBJ1-2; TRBD1 matches at 7 bases. The V gene end was trimmed by 5 bases and the J gene end by 8 bases; junction bases not matched to a gene: 8. The CDR3 is 13 residues long. The V gene's germline CDR1 is SEHNR and CDR2 FQNEAQ (reference sequence).